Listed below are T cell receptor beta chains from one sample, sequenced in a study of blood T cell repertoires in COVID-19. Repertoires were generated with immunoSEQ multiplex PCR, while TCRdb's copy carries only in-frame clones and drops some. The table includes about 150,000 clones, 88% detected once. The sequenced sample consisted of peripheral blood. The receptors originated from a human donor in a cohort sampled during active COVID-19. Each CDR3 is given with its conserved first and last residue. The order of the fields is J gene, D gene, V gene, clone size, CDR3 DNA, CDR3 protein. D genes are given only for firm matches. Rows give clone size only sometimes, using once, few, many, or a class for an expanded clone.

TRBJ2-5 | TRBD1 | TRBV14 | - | TGTGCCAGCAGCCAGACCGGGACAGCAGAGACCCAGTACTTC | CASSQTGTAETQYF
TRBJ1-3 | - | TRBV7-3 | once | TGTGCCAGCAGCTTAATGGGGGGTGGAAACACCATATATTTT | CASSLMGGGNTIYF
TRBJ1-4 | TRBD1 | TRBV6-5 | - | TGTGCCAGCACCCGTGGGACAGTAGATGAAAAACTGTTTTTT | CASTRGTVDEKLFF
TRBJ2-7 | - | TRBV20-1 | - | TGCAGTGCTAGTATAAGAGTCTCACAGGGAGGGGGGGACGAGCAGTACTTC | CSASIRVSQGGGDEQYF
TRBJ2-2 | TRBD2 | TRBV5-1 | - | TGCGCCAGCAGCCCCCAGCGGGGGTACGGCACCGGGGAGCTGTTTTTT | CASSPQRGYGTGELFF
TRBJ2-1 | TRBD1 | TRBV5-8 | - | TGTGCCCACCAAGCTGGAGGGACAGGGCCATTGAATGAGCAGTTCTTC | CAHQAGGTGPLNEQFF
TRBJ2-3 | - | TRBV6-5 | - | TGTGCCAGCAGTTACGAAGCGCGGGGTCGGGATACGCAGTATTTT | CASSYEARGRDTQYF
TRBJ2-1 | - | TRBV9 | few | TGTGCCAGCAGCCCCAGCGGCAGCTCCTACAATGAGCAGTTCTTC | CASSPSGSSYNEQFF
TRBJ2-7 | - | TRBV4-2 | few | TGTGCCAGCAGCCAAGGGCCGGGACTTACCTACGAGCAGTACTTC | CASSQGPGLTYEQYF
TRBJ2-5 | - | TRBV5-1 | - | TGCGCCAGCAGCTTGATGGCGGGTAGACAAGAGACCCAGTACTTC | CASSLMAGRQETQYF
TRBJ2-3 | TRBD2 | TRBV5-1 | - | TGCGCCAGCAGCGTAACTAGCGGGGGCACAGATACGCAGTATTTT | CASSVTSGGTDTQYF
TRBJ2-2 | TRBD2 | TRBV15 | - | TGTGCCACCAGCGGATGGGATCTAGCGGGGGGCGGCACCGGGGAGCTGTTTTTT | CATSGWDLAGGGTGELFF
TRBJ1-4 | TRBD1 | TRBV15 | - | TGTGCCACCAGCAGAGATCTAGGACAGGGGGCTCTGAGCGAAAAACTGTTTTTT | CATSRDLGQGALSEKLFF
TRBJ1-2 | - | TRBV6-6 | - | TGTGCCAGCAGTTACTCTATAGTACTTAACTATGGCTACACCTTC | CASSYSIVLNYGYTF
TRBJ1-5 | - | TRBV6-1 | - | TGTGCCAGCAGTGGGGACTGGGTAGCCAGCAATCAGCCCCAGCATTTT | CASSGDWVASNQPQHF
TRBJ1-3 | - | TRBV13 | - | TGTGCCAGCAGCTCCACTGGAAACACCATATATTTT | CASSSTGNTIYF
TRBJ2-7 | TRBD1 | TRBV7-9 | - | TGTGCCAGCAGCCCCCGAGGGGGACAGGGTTCCTACGAGCAGTACTTC | CASSPRGGQGSYEQYF
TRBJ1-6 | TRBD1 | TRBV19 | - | TGTGCCAGTAGTCGTATTCTGGTGCGGGACAGGGTTACTTCACCCCTCCACTTT | CASSRILVRDRVTSPLHF
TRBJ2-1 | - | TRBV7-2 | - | TGTGCCAGCAGCTTACGAGGGCACAGCTCCTACAATGAGCAGTTCTTC | CASSLRGHSSYNEQFF
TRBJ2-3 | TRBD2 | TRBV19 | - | TGTGCCAGTAGTCTAGGGACTAGCGGGATGGGGGATACGCAGTATTTT | CASSLGTSGMGDTQYF
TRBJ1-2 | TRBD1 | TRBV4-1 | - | TGCGCCAGCAGCCAACCTGGGACAGGGAAGGAAGGCTACACCTTC | CASSQPGTGKEGYTF
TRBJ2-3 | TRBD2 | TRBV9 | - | TGTGCCAGCACCGGGACTAGCGGGTGGGATTCCCCCACGGATACGCAGTATTTT | CASTGTSGWDSPTDTQYF
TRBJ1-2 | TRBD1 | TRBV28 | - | TGTGCCACCGAGCACAGGGGGCCGGTCTATGGCTACACCTTC | CATEHRGPVYGYTF
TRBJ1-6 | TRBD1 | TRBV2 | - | TGTGCCAGGAGGGACAGGGCGGGTAATAATTCACCCCTCCACTTT | CARRDRAGNNSPLHF
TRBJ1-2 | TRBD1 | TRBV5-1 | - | TGCGCCAGCAGCGCGGACAGGGAAGGCTACACCTTC | CASSADREGYTF
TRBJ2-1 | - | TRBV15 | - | TGTGCCACCAGCAGAGATGGGCCGGTGGCTAGCTGGTACAATGAGCAGTTCTTC | CATSRDGPVASWYNEQFF
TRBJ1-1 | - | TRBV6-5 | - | TGTGCCAGCAGTTACTCGGAGGGCCGTGAAGCTTTCTTT | CASSYSEGREAFF
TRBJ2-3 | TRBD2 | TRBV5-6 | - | TGTGCCAGCAGCCCCCTAGGGCGGGGGGGCCCAGATACGCAGTATTTT | CASSPLGRGGPDTQYF
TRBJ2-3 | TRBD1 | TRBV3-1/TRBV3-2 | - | TGTGCCAGCAGCTTTACTACAGGGGGCACAGATACGCAGTATTTT | CASSFTTGGTDTQYF
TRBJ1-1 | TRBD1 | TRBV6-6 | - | TGTGCCAGCAGTAACCCTTATGACAGGGCGAACACTGAAGCTTTCTTT | CASSNPYDRANTEAFF
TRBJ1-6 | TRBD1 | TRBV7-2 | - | TGTGCCAGCAGCCAAGACAGGGGGAATTCACCCCTCCACTTT | CASSQDRGNSPLHF
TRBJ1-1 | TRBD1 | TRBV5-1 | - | TGCGCCAGCAGCCCGGGGACAGGGAGGCACACTGAAGCTTTCTTT | CASSPGTGRHTEAFF
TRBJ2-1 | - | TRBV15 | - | TGTGCCACCAGCAGAGTAAGAGATAGCGGCCATGAGCAGTTCTTC | CATSRVRDSGHEQFF
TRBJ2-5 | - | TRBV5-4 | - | TGTGCCAGCAGCGGGTTCCCGGGGGACCAAGAGACCCAGTACTTC | CASSGFPGDQETQYF
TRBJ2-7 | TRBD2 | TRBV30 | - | TGTGCCTGGAGTTTCCAGACTAGCGGAAGTCCCTACGAGCAGTACTTC | CAWSFQTSGSPYEQYF
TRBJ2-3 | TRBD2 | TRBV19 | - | TGTGCCAGTAGTGGGGAGAGAAGCGGGAGACCAGATACGCAGTATTTT | CASSGERSGRPDTQYF
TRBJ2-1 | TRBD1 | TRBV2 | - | TGTGCCAGCAGGGGACAGGGCGAGCAGTTCTTC | CASRGQGEQFF
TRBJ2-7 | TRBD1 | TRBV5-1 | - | TGCGCCAGCAGCCCGACAGGGGGCGGGTACGAGCAGTACTTC | CASSPTGGGYEQYF
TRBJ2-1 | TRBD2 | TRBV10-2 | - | TGCGCCAGCAGTGGGTTACTAGCGGGGGGGTACTTGTACAATGAGCAGTTCTTC | CASSGLLAGGYLYNEQFF
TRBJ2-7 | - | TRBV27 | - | TGTGCCAGCAGTTCGGACACGATTAACTACGAGCAGTACTTC | CASSSDTINYEQYF
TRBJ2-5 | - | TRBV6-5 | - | TGTGCCAGCAGTTACGCGCCTAACCAAGAGACCCAGTACTTC | CASSYAPNQETQYF
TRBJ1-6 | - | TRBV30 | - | TGTGCCTGGACAGGGTATGAGAATTCACCCCTCCACTTT | CAWTGYENSPLHF
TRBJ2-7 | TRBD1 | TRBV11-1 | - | TGTGCCAGCAGCTTGGCCGGGACAGGGGGTTCCGAGCAGTACTTC | CASSLAGTGGSEQYF
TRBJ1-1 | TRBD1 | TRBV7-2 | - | TGTGCCAGCAGCTTACGGACAGGGGACACTGAAGCTTTCTTT | CASSLRTGDTEAFF
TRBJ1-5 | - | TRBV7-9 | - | TGTGCCAGCAGCAAGGAGGTTGGGCCCCAGCATTTT | CASSKEVGPQHF
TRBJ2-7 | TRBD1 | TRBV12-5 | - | TGTGCTAGTGGTCCCTCCGGGACAGTATCCTACGAGCAGTACTTC | CASGPSGTVSYEQYF